This T cell receptor (beta chain) was observed in a study of CD8 T cells in ankylosing spondylitis. Study outcomes and limitations: What seemed typical of ankylosing spondylitis blood was a TCR beta motif built from several highly homologous variants. Reported data indicate significant enrichment of disease-linked clones within matched ankylosing spondylitis synovial fluid.

By quantitative 5'-RACE with molecular barcodes, the TCR beta libraries were made. TCRdb analysed the 5' RACE reads with MiXCR anew, one entry per CDR3 protein. The sample records roughly 280,000 distinct CDR3 sequences, roughly 20% being singletons. This clonotype showed up just a few times. As yet, its antigen is unknown. This sequence was found in a male donor with ankylosing spondylitis or in good health (not recorded which). Sequencing input: blood, either unsorted or a sorted T cell fraction (not recorded which).

The chain's CDR3 is CASSLTSSLSTDTQYF. The DNA of the CDR3 is TGCGCCAGCAGCCTCACCTCATCCCTTAGCACAGATACGCAGTATTTT. The chain links TRBV5-1 to TRBJ2-3; D not certain. The germline V gene has CDR1 SGHRS and CDR2 YFSETQ. Trimming cost V 4 bases and J 0 bases, with 15 bases left between them. CDR3 size: 16 residues.